This TCR beta chain was identified in a study of T cells in Graves' hyperthyroidism and ophthalmopathy. The study's findings and limits: Blood also contained most expanded thyroid clonotypes above 0.001.

What was amplified from RNA transcripts were TCR beta CDR3 regions. First-round RT-PCR with HTBI primers amplified the TCR CDR3 region. A single record per CDR3 protein comes from TCRdb applying MiXCR to the multiplex PCR reads. Of roughly 500,000 distinct CDR3 sequences detected, 15% to 20% appear once; the ten largest clones hold 25% to 30%. Approximately 10 ml of fresh peripheral blood supplied the PBMCs. V lost 3 bases, J lost 7 bases, and 10 bases lay in between. Germline loops: CDR1 MDHEN, CDR2 SYDVKM. The CDR3 loop spans 12 amino acids. This clonotype was observed at least ten times. What it binds is unknown.

The genes are TRBV28 and TRBJ2-7; D is undetermined. This receptor was taken from a woman younger than 45 with Graves' ophthalmopathy. Sequences were obtained from blood. This CDR3 reads CASSFSRREQYF. CDR3 coding DNA: TGTGCCAGCAGTTTCTCCAGGCGAGAGCAGTACTTC.